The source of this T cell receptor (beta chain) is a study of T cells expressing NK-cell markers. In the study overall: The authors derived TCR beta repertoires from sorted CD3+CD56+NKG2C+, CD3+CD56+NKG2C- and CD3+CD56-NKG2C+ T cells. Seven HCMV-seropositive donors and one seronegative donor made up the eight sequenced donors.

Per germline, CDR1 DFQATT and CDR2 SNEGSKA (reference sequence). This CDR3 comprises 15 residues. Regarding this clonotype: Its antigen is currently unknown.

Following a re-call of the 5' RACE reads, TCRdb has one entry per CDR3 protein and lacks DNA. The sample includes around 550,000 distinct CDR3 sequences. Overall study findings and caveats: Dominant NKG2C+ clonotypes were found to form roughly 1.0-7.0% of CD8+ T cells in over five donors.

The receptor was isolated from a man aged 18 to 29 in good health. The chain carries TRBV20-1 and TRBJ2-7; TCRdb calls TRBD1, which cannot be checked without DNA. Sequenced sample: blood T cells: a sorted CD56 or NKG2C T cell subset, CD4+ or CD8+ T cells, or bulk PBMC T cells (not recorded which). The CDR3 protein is CSAPTQGSYRYEQYF.